Below are 4 T cell receptor beta chains sequenced from a single sample in a study of identical twins. TCRdb re-derived calls from the 5' RACE reads in MiXCR, one entry per CDR3 protein. The profile covers some 300,000 distinct CDR3 sequences, with 12% appearing a single time and about 7% taken by the ten largest. The same sample was also studied in work on yellow fever vaccine responses in identical twins.

The specimen was CD8+ T cells sorted from blood. The receptors shown here come from a woman younger than 30 in good health.

This chain connects TRBV27 to TRBJ1-4, with TRBD1 matching over 8 bases. Germline V gene data show CDR1 as MNHEY and CDR2 as SMNVEV (reference sequence). The CDR3 consists of 16 residues. Trimming removed 6 bases from V and 6 bases from J; junction bases left unmatched: 12. CDR3 bases: TGTGCCAGCAGCCAAACCCCCAGGGGGCCCGATGAAAAACTGTTTTTT. Its protein product is CASSQTPRGPDEKLFF.

This chain uses TRBV5-5 with TRBJ2-1, with D hard to call. The CDR3 is 15 residues long. The V and J ends lost 0 bases and 2 bases respectively, with 9 bases between them. Germline V CDR1 and CDR2: SGHKS, YYEKEE (reference sequence). The CDR3 DNA reads as TGTGCCAGCAGCTTGGACTCAGCTACCTACAATGAGCAGTTCTTC. This encodes CASSLDSATYNEQFF.

This chain joins TRBV9 and TRBJ1-5, with 9 positions matching TRBD1. The germline V gene encodes CDR1 SGDLS and CDR2 YYNGEE. CDR3 length: 18 amino acids. The trim removed 4 bases at V and 6 bases at J, leaving 17 bases unmatched. CDR3 sequence: CASSPPSPGQGRAQPQHF. The CDR3 DNA is TGTGCCAGCAGCCCTCCCTCTCCGGGACAGGGAAGGGCTCAGCCCCAGCATTTT.

This clonotype has more than one count but fewer than ten. CDR3 in DNA: TGTGCCAGCAGCGAAGCGGGGACTGAAGCTTTCTTT. This translates into CASSEAGTEAFF. V and J are TRBV11-1 and TRBJ1-1, with D uncertain. This CDR3 contains 12 residues. CDR1 SGHAT and CDR2 FQDESV come from the germline V gene (reference sequence). V was pared by 5 bases and J by 5 bases, with 9 bases between. The full variable domain, in which reference TRBV11-1 and TRBJ1-1 provide the parts outside the CDR3, is EAEVAQSPRYKITEKSQAVAFWCDPISGHATLYWYRQILGQGPELLVQFQDESVVDDSQLPKDRFSAERLKGVDSTLKIQPAELGDSAMYLCASSEAGTEAFFGQGTRLTVV.